The clone carrying this T cell receptor beta chain was seen a handful of times. Its target is not known. This entry is derived from a study of T cell repertoires in cytomegalovirus infection. Looking at the study overall: HLA-C-restricted CMV epitopes, recently identified, and well-studied HLA-B-restricted ones were used by the study. A matching HLA type, together with CMV infection, was signaled by public TCR beta signatures.

The CDR3 spans 15 residues. Deletions cut 8 bases from V and 4 bases from J, with 18 bases between. TCRdb re-called the reads through MiXCR, storing one row per CDR3 protein. The sample lists about 900,000 distinct CDR3 sequences, 25% to 40% occurring once. Study-level findings and limits: Dominant in the ex vivo response were TCR beta clonotypes restricted by HLA-C and specific for CMV. Public TCR beta family frequency separated CMV-and-HLA carriers, including in an independent cohort.

Sequencing used cultured CD8+ T cells from PBMCs, obtained from culture after CMV antigen stimulation. The clonotype originates from a human donor in good health (CMV status not recorded). Some clones in this sample may be carry-over from other donors' samples. The chain links TRBV12-3 or TRBV12-4 to TRBJ1-3; unclear D gene. In DNA form, the CDR3 reads TGTGCCAGCCCCAAAAGGGCAGCCCCGGGAAACACCATATATTTT. Translation gives CASPKRAAPGNTIYF.